The 31 T cell receptor beta chains reported below all come from one sample, sequenced in a study of somatic mutations in cytotoxic T cells in rheumatoid arthritis. Data came from immunoSEQ multiplex PCR; TCRdb stores just in-frame clones and leaves some out. The sample includes approximately 15,000 clones, about three quarters of them seen just once. Sequencing was performed on CD8+ T cells sorted from blood. Every receptor here comes from an adult with rheumatoid arthritis.

V gene TRBV30 combines with J gene TRBJ2-7; 7 nucleotides align to TRBD1. This CDR3 has 15 amino acids. V lost 0 bases to trimming and J lost 1 base; unmatched junction nucleotides: 6. Germline V gene lookup returns CDR1 GTSNPN and CDR2 SVGIG (reference sequence). CDR3 in DNA: TGTGCCTGGAGTGTACCCGGGACAGTATCCTACGAGCAGTACTTC. Translating gives CAWSVPGTVSYEQYF.

There are a few counts of this clone. The rearrangement joins TRBV28 to TRBJ1-6, with a possible D match to TRBD1 (5 bases). The germline V gene has CDR1 MDHEN and CDR2 SYDVKM. The ends were cut back, 1 base at V and 8 bases at J, with 12 bases in the middle. The CDR3 spans 15 residues. Written as DNA, the CDR3 is TGTGCCAGCAGTTTATTAGGGCCGGGGGATTCACCCCTCCACTTT. Translated, it gives CASSLLGPGDSPLHF.

The chain is built from TRBV2 and TRBJ1-1; D not resolved. The CDR3 runs to 13 residues. V was shortened by 9 bases and J by 1 base, with 12 bases between the two germline ends. Germline V gene data show CDR1 as SNHLY and CDR2 as FYNNEI. The CDR3 DNA sequence: TGTGCCAGTAGAGCACTTCCGAACACTGAAGCTTTCTTT. As protein: CASRALPNTEAFF.

DNA of the CDR3: TGTGCCTGGAGTCCGACAGGGGGTCAAGAGACCCAGTACTTC. This encodes CAWSPTGGQETQYF. V and J are TRBV30 and TRBJ2-5; 9 positions match TRBD1. Germline V CDR1 and CDR2: GTSNPN, SVGIG (reference sequence). The V and J ends lost 2 bases and 2 bases, in that order; junction bases with no gene match: 3. This CDR3 is 14 amino acids long.

The chain carries TRBV18 and TRBJ2-1; 10 nucleotides align to TRBD1. CDR1 is KGHSH and CDR2 is LQKENI in the germline V gene. This CDR3 has 18 amino acids. V trimming: 0 bases; J trimming: 6 bases; junction bases outside the gene matches: 11. CDR3 residues: CASSPPGQGWGGLNEQFF. CDR3 nucleotides: TGTGCCAGCTCACCACCGGGACAGGGGTGGGGGGGCCTCAATGAGCAGTTCTTC.

This chain joins TRBV14 and TRBJ1-2, with D unresolved. Trimming took off 3 bases at V and 1 base at J, with 6 bases between the two ends. The CDR3 consists of 13 residues. Germline CDR1 SGHDN, CDR2 FVKESK. The CDR3 loop is CASSQGFNYGYTF. CDR3 bases: TGTGCCAGCAGCCAGGGGTTTAACTATGGCTACACCTTC.

V usage is TRBV6-6 and J usage is TRBJ2-1; D remains ambiguous. The CDR3 has 13 amino acids. The V end was cut by 5 bases, the J end by 3 bases, with 8 bases between. Germline V gives CDR1 MNHNY, CDR2 SVGAGI (reference sequence). As DNA, the CDR3 is TGTGCCAGCAGTCTCCTGGGCTACAATGAGCAGTTCTTC. It codes for CASSLLGYNEQFF.

This sequence joins TRBV9 and TRBJ1-1; possibly TRBD1 for D (5 bases). The germline gives CDR1 SGDLS, CDR2 YYNGEE. V was shortened by 5 bases and J by 5 bases, with 19 bases between the two germline ends. The CDR3 runs to 15 residues. CDR3 protein: CASRPYSGGATEAFF. CDR3 coding DNA: TGTGCCAGCAGGCCCTACAGTGGAGGGGCAACTGAAGCTTTCTTT.

The table lists this clone with a count of one. The chain has TRBV29-1 and TRBJ1-1, with a possible D match to TRBD1 (5 bases). This CDR3 contains 12 residues. V was shortened by 4 bases and J by 0 bases, with 6 bases between the two germline ends. Germline CDR1 and CDR2: SQVTM and ANQGSEA. CDR3 nucleotide sequence: TGCAGCGTTGGGACAATGAACACTGAAGCTTTCTTT. It codes for CSVGTMNTEAFF.

This chain uses TRBV9 with TRBJ2-7; D ambiguous. The germline V gene encodes CDR1 SGDLS and CDR2 YYNGEE. The CDR3 covers 15 residues. The V gene lost 0 bases and the J gene lost 0 bases, with 10 bases spanning the gap. The chain's CDR3 is CASSVAGTSSYEQYF. The CDR3 coding sequence is TGTGCCAGCAGCGTAGCAGGAACCAGCTCCTACGAGCAGTACTTC.

This clone was seen only once. The gene calls are TRBV28 and TRBJ2-7; TRBD2 agrees at 8 bases. V was clipped by 5 bases and J by 2 bases; unmatched bases: 17. Germline CDR1 and CDR2: MDHEN and SYDVKM. The CDR3 length is 18 residues. CDR3 DNA sequence: TGTGCCAGCAGTGGACTTAACCACCGGGAGGGGAGGCCCTACGAGCAGTACTTC. This sequence encodes CASSGLNHREGRPYEQYF.

The chain recombines TRBV5-1 with TRBJ2-7; D might be TRBD1 or TRBD2, each matching 5 bases. V gave up 6 bases and J gave up 2 bases, with 18 bases separating them. This CDR3 region has 15 residues. Germline V gene sequence: CDR1 SGHRS, CDR2 YFSETQ. CDR3 nucleotides: TGCGCCAGCACTCCCCTTCCGGGACCGGCCTACGAGCAGTACTTC. This codes for CASTPLPGPAYEQYF.

The V call is TRBV6-5, the J call TRBJ2-7; 9 nucleotides agree with TRBD1. This CDR3 region has 15 residues. With 4 bases clipped from V and 3 bases from J, the junction kept 7 bases outside the gene matches. Germline V lookup: CDR1 MNHEY, CDR2 SVGAGI. CDR3 loop: CASSLGTGMGYEQYF. The CDR3 DNA reads TGTGCCAGCAGTTTGGGGACAGGGATGGGCTACGAGCAGTACTTC.

The V call is TRBV4-2, the J call TRBJ2-1; 13 positions match TRBD2. Germline V gene lookup returns CDR1 LGHNA and CDR2 YNFKEQ. The CDR3 is 18 residues long. V trimming: 0 bases; J trimming: 5 bases; junction bases outside the gene matches: 7. The CDR3 loop is CASSQERPGTSGDNEQFF. The CDR3 DNA reads as TGTGCCAGCAGCCAAGAGAGGCCCGGGACTAGCGGGGACAATGAGCAGTTCTTC.

The rearrangement links TRBV27 to TRBJ2-1, with TRBD1 matching over 10 bases. Germline lookup yields CDR1 MNHEY and CDR2 SMNVEV (reference sequence). Trimming at V came to 6 bases and at J to 4 bases, leaving 6 bases not matched to a gene. The CDR3 runs to 15 residues. The CDR3 protein is CASSRGTGAYNEQFF. The DNA of the CDR3 is TGTGCCAGCAGCAGGGGGACAGGGGCTTACAATGAGCAGTTCTTC.

V gene TRBV4-1 combines with J gene TRBJ2-1, with no clear D. Germline assignment: CDR1 MGHRA and CDR2 YSYEKL. Trimming took 4 bases from V and 9 from J, leaving 10 bases between them. This CDR3 comprises 12 residues. DNA for the CDR3: TGCGCCAGCAGCCTACGAGGCACTGAGCAGTTCTTC. The encoded protein is CASSLRGTEQFF.

V usage is TRBV7-9 and J usage is TRBJ2-7; D unresolved. CDR1 is SEHNR and CDR2 is FQNEAQ in the germline V gene (reference sequence). V lost 0 bases, J lost 3 bases, and 9 bases lay in between. The CDR3 spans 14 residues. In DNA form, the CDR3 reads TGTGCCAGCAGCTTAGCTTTCGGCGGCTACGAGCAGTACTTC. Protein sequence: CASSLAFGGYEQYF.

This clone has more than one count but fewer than ten. The gene calls are TRBV23-1 and TRBJ2-6, with 7 bases lining up with TRBD1. TRBV23-1 qualifies as an ORF whose function is uncertain. The junction had 5 bases not matched to a gene; V was cut back by 0 bases and J by 0 bases. CDR3 length equals 18 residues. DNA of the CDR3: TGCGCCAGCAGTCAATCGGTGACAGGGCTCTCTGGGGCCAACGTCCTGACTTTC. This translates into CASSQSVTGLSGANVLTF.

This clone came up a few times. The chain recombines TRBV7-8 with TRBJ2-3; 9 bases line up with TRBD2. The CDR3 is made up of 16 amino acids. Germline CDR1 reads SGHVS; CDR2 reads FQNEAQ. Trimming cost V 5 bases and J 4 bases; bases outside gene matches: 10. CDR3: CASSPRAGGPADTQYF. The CDR3 DNA sequence: TGTGCCAGCAGCCCTAGGGCGGGGGGGCCAGCAGATACGCAGTATTTT.

The chain uses TRBV28 and TRBJ1-5; no clear D. The ends were cut back, 4 bases at V and 0 bases at J, with 16 bases in the middle. Germline-derived CDR1 and CDR2 are MDHEN and SYDVKM. The CDR3 consists of 17 residues. The CDR3 DNA follows: TGTGCCAGCAGTTCGCCCACCGGACTGATTAGCAATCAGCCCCAGCATTTT. Translation gives CASSSPTGLISNQPQHF.

This chain connects TRBV13 to TRBJ2-5; 9 nucleotides agree with TRBD2. V gave up 6 bases and J gave up 0 bases; unmatched junction bases: 8. This CDR3 has 16 amino acids. Germline V lookup: CDR1 PRHDT, CDR2 FYEKMQ (reference sequence). The CDR3 region has the DNA TGTGCCAGCAGTATGAGCGGGGGGCGGTACCAAGAGACCCAGTACTTC. Amino acids: CASSMSGGRYQETQYF. The entire variable domain, with the rest obtained from reference TRBV13 and TRBJ2-5, is as follows: AAGVIQSPRHLIKEKRETATLKCYPIPRHDTVYWYQQGPGQDPQFLISFYEKMQSDKGSIPDRFSAQQFSDYHSELNMSSLELGDSALYFCASSMSGGRYQETQYFGPGTRLLVL.

The chain couples TRBV5-6 to TRBJ1-5, with D unresolved. V lost 1 base, J lost 5 bases, and 4 bases lay in between. Looked up from germline, CDR1 is SGHDT and CDR2 is YYEEEE. CDR3 size: 12 residues. The CDR3 loop reads CASSLRDQPQHF. The CDR3 region has the DNA TGTGCCAGCAGCTTGAGGGATCAGCCCCAGCATTTT. Drawing the rest from reference TRBV5-6 and TRBJ1-5, the complete variable domain is DAGVTQSPTHLIKTRGQQVTLRCSPKSGHDTVSWYQQALGQGPQFIFQYYEEEERQRGNFPDRFSGHQFPNYSSELNVNALLLGDSALYLCASSLRDQPQHFGDGTRLSIL.

V and J are TRBV25-1 and TRBJ1-5; 9 positions match TRBD1. The CDR3 extends over 14 amino acids. Germline CDR1 is MGHDK and CDR2 is SYGVNS. V was clipped by 4 bases and J by 8 bases; unmatched bases: 6. The CDR3 bases are TGTGCCAGCAGTGGGACAGGGGAGTCCGAGCCCCAGCATTTT. This encodes CASSGTGESEPQHF.

J is TRBJ2-7 and V is TRBV27, with a tentative D call TRBD1 (5 bases). Germline V lookup: CDR1 MNHEY, CDR2 SMNVEV (reference sequence). The ends were cut back, 3 bases at V and 3 bases at J, with 18 bases in the middle. The CDR3 has 16 amino acids. The CDR3 loop reads CASSLLTAGSRYEQYF. CDR3 DNA sequence: TGTGCCAGCAGTTTGTTAACTGCAGGGTCGCGCTACGAGCAGTACTTC.

This rearrangement joins TRBV28 to TRBJ2-1; D tentatively fits TRBD1 or TRBD2 (6 bases each). The V gene's germline CDR1 is MDHEN and CDR2 SYDVKM. There are 14 residues in the CDR3. Trimming stripped 8 bases from V and 3 bases from J, with 14 bases between. The CDR3 here is CASQQGRLYNEQFF. In nucleotides, the CDR3 is TGTGCCAGCCAGCAGGGGAGGCTCTACAATGAGCAGTTCTTC.

This clone was observed a few times. The chain carries TRBV7-9 and TRBJ2-2; 12 nucleotides align to TRBD1. There are 15 residues in the CDR3. The V and J ends lost 5 bases and 10 bases, in that order; junction bases with no gene match: 8. From germline, CDR1 is SEHNR and CDR2 FQNEAQ (reference sequence). CDR3 residues: CASSHRDRGLEELFF. The CDR3 region has the DNA TGTGCCAGCAGCCACCGGGACAGGGGGCTCGAGGAGCTGTTTTTT. The entire variable domain, with the rest obtained from reference TRBV7-9 and TRBJ2-2, is as follows: DTGVSQNPRHKITKRGQNVTFRCDPISEHNRLYWYRQTLGQGPEFLTYFQNEAQLEKSRLLSDRFSAERPKGSFSTLEIQRTEQGDSAMYLCASSHRDRGLEELFFGEGSRLTVL.

The rearrangement uses TRBV6-1 and TRBJ2-3; TRBD2 matches 14 bases. The CDR3 runs to 15 residues. Germline V gives CDR1 MNHNS, CDR2 SASEGT. Trimming cost V 4 bases and J 4 bases; bases outside gene matches: 1. Written as DNA, the CDR3 is TGTGCCAGCAGTGTGACTAGCGGGGGGGCAGATACGCAGTATTTT. Translating gives CASSVTSGGADTQYF.

V is TRBV5-6 and J is TRBJ2-2; D is ambiguous. V was trimmed by 1 base and J by 3 bases, leaving 4 bases between them. Per the germline V gene, CDR1 is SGHDT and CDR2 is YYEEEE. The CDR3 is 13 residues long. The CDR3 protein is CASSLSDTGELFF. The CDR3 nucleotides are TGTGCCAGCAGCTTGAGCGACACCGGGGAGCTGTTTTTT. The full variable domain, rest sourced from reference TRBV5-6 and TRBJ2-2, is DAGVTQSPTHLIKTRGQQVTLRCSPKSGHDTVSWYQQALGQGPQFIFQYYEEEERQRGNFPDRFSGHQFPNYSSELNVNALLLGDSALYLCASSLSDTGELFFGEGSRLTVL.

This chain links TRBV19 with TRBJ1-5; D is possibly TRBD1 (6 bases). CDR3 length: 14 amino acids. V was cut by 7 bases and J by 6 bases, with 16 bases left in between. Germline CDR1 is LNHDA and CDR2 is SQIVND (reference sequence). CDR3: CASTPRGGTQPQHF. The DNA for the CDR3 is TGTGCCAGTACCCCAAGGGGGGGGACTCAGCCCCAGCATTTT. Drawing the rest from reference TRBV19 and TRBJ1-5, the complete variable domain is DGGITQSPKYLFRKEGQNVTLSCEQNLNHDAMYWYRQDPGQGLRLIYYSQIVNDFQKGDIAEGYSVSREKKESFPLTVTSAQKNPTAFYLCASTPRGGTQPQHFGDGTRLSIL.

The chain carries TRBV2 and TRBJ1-6; D may be TRBD1 (5 bases). V gave up 3 bases and J gave up 4 bases, with 19 bases separating them. Germline V gene sequence: CDR1 SNHLY, CDR2 FYNNEI. The CDR3 contains 18 residues. The CDR3 sequence is CASSDFGAARTYNSPLHF. CDR3 DNA sequence: TGTGCCAGCAGTGATTTTGGGGCGGCAAGGACGTATAATTCACCCCTCCACTTT.

The chain carries TRBV15 and TRBJ2-5, with 10 bases identical to TRBD1. Per the germline V gene, CDR1 is LNHNV and CDR2 is YYDKDF (reference sequence). The CDR3 is 16 residues long. V lost 5 bases and J lost 4; bases outside the gene matches: 10. DNA for the CDR3: TGTGCCACCAGCGGCTTCCGGGACAGGGGAGGAGAGACCCAGTACTTC. Its protein is CATSGFRDRGGETQYF.